A single sample gave rise to the 14 T cell receptor beta chains below, sequenced in a study of response to subunit inactivated influenza vaccine. TCRdb recomputed calls from the RT-PCR reads with MiXCR, one row per CDR3 protein. The table includes roughly 290,000 distinct CDR3 sequences, 20% to 25% detected once. Sequenced material: PBMCs from blood, taken less than 22 months after vaccination. The receptors derive from a man in his fifties or sixties who received an inactivated influenza vaccine.

This rearrangement joins TRBV20-1 to TRBJ2-7, with TRBD2 matching over 12 bases. The germline CDR1 and CDR2 sequences are DFQATT and SNEGSKA (reference sequence). CDR3 size: 15 residues. V lost 4 bases to trimming and J lost 7 bases; unmatched junction nucleotides: 11. CDR3 DNA sequence: TGCAGTGCTACCGGGACTAGCGGGTACGCTTTGGAGCAGTACTTC. Translated, it gives CSATGTSGYALEQYF.

The CDR3 loop reads CSVEEKGQSYGYTF. CDR3 DNA sequence: TGCAGCGTTGAGGAGAAGGGACAGAGCTATGGCTACACCTTC. This chain joins TRBV29-1 and TRBJ1-2, with TRBD1 matching over 7 bases. Looked up from germline, CDR1 is SQVTM and CDR2 is ANQGSEA. The V and J ends lost 3 bases and 4 bases, in that order; junction bases with no gene match: 8. The CDR3 contains 14 residues.

The rearrangement joins TRBV11-2 to TRBJ1-2, with 8 bases fitting TRBD1. The length of the CDR3 is 18 residues. Trimming took 1 base from V and 2 from J; bases not matched to a gene: 12. CDR1 and CDR2 (germline): SGHAT, FQNNGV. The CDR3: CASSLVGRGRSRNYGYTF. CDR3 DNA: TGTGCCAGCAGCTTAGTGGGCAGGGGGCGCAGTCGGAACTATGGCTACACCTTC.

This chain joins TRBV5-6 and TRBJ1-2, with TRBD1 matching 7 bases. The CDR3 totals 15 residues. The V gene's germline CDR1 is SGHDT and CDR2 YYEEEE. Trimming took 6 bases from V and 4 from J; bases not matched to a gene: 12. CDR3 nucleotides: TGTGCCAGCACCCGAGGAAGACAGGGAAGCTATGGCTACACCTTC. Protein product: CASTRGRQGSYGYTF.

The genes are TRBV24-1 and TRBJ2-5, with 7 bases matching TRBD1. Germline CDR1 is KGHDR and CDR2 is SFDVKD. The CDR3 is 14 residues long. V gave up 4 bases and J gave up 4 bases; unmatched junction bases: 5. Here the CDR3 DNA reads TGTGCCACCAGTGACCCCGGGACAGCAGAGACCCAGTACTTC. Protein: CATSDPGTAETQYF.

This chain connects TRBV5-5 to TRBJ2-4, with D maybe TRBD2 (5 bases). This CDR3 region has 16 residues. Germline V gene lookup returns CDR1 SGHKS and CDR2 YYEKEE (reference sequence). Deletions cut 1 base from V and 1 base from J, with 12 bases between. This CDR3 is CASSLQGSGAKNIQYF. CDR3 coding DNA: TGTGCCAGCAGCTTGCAAGGGAGTGGGGCCAAAAACATTCAGTACTTC.

This clonotype was found a few times. The V and J genes are TRBV29-1 and TRBJ1-1; no clear D. This CDR3 spans 12 amino acids. Deletions cut 6 bases from V and 1 base from J, with 9 bases between. CDR1 and CDR2 (germline): SQVTM, ANQGSEA. CDR3 in amino acids: CSVGNRNTEAFF. The CDR3 bases are TGCAGCGTCGGGAACAGGAACACTGAAGCTTTCTTT.

This chain joins TRBV2 and TRBJ2-2; D may be TRBD1 (5 bases). In germline, CDR1 is SNHLY, CDR2 FYNNEI. V dropped 10 bases and J dropped 7 bases, with 10 bases sitting between them. The CDR3 has 11 residues. CDR3 nucleotides: TGTGCCACCTCAGGGTTCGGGGAGCTGTTTTTT. Its translation: CATSGFGELFF.

The chain is built from TRBV11-2 and TRBJ1-1; 9 nucleotides align to TRBD1. Germline V gene lookup returns CDR1 SGHAT and CDR2 FQNNGV. The CDR3 is 15 amino acids. Trimming cost V 6 bases and J 5 bases; bases outside gene matches: 10. Here the CDR3 reads CASRSSGQGFTEAFF. CDR3 bases: TGTGCCAGCAGATCGTCGGGACAGGGTTTTACTGAAGCTTTCTTT.

A few counts support this clonotype. This chain uses TRBV18 with TRBJ1-3; 7 bases match TRBD1. The CDR3 consists of 15 residues. V was pared by 5 bases and J by 3 bases, with 7 bases of the junction left unmatched. Germline-derived CDR1 and CDR2 are KGHSH and LQKENI. The CDR3 DNA reads TGTGCCAGCTCAGAGATTGGGACAGATGGAAACACCATATATTTT. Translated, it gives CASSEIGTDGNTIYF.

This clonotype has only a few counts. J is TRBJ2-5 and V is TRBV5-1; tentative D call: TRBD2 (6 bases). V dropped 0 bases and J dropped 5 bases, with 11 bases sitting between them. The CDR3 covers 14 residues. Germline CDR1 SGHRS, CDR2 YFSETQ. The CDR3 sequence: CASSLEGGDETQYF. The CDR3 nucleotides read TGCGCCAGCAGCTTGGAGGGAGGAGACGAGACCCAGTACTTC. Filled out from reference TRBV5-1 and TRBJ2-5, the complete variable domain reads KAGVTQTPRYLIKTRGQQVTLSCSPISGHRSVSWYQQTPGQGLQFLFEYFSETQRNKGNFPGRFSGRQFSNSRSEMNVSTLELGDSALYLCASSLEGGDETQYFGPGTRLLVL.

A few counts support this clonotype. The rearrangement links TRBV7-8 to TRBJ1-1; D is possibly TRBD1 (5 bases). Germline V gene sequence: CDR1 SGHVS, CDR2 FQNEAQ. V was trimmed by 3 bases and J by 5 bases, leaving 19 bases between them. CDR3 size: 16 residues. The CDR3 nucleotides are TGTGCCAGCAGCTTTATCACACCCGGGACTACAACTGAAGCTTTCTTT. This encodes CASSFITPGTTTEAFF.

This clonotype was found a few times. CDR3 bases: TGCAGTGCAATCCTAGCGGGAGCGAACACCGGGGAGCTGTTTTTT. Translated: CSAILAGANTGELFF. The chain links TRBV20-1 to TRBJ2-2; TRBD2 agrees at 10 bases. The germline V gene has CDR1 DFQATT and CDR2 SNEGSKA (reference sequence). The CDR3 extends over 15 amino acids. J was trimmed by 0 bases and V by 6 bases; bases with no gene match: 4.

This clonotype was seen a handful of times. The chain joins TRBV20-1 to TRBJ1-6; the D gene is possibly TRBD1 (5 bases). This CDR3 is built from 18 residues. Looked up from germline, CDR1 is DFQATT and CDR2 is SNEGSKA (reference sequence). V was shortened by 3 bases and J by 0 bases, with 18 bases between the two germline ends. CDR3: CSARRGRQFFSYNSPLHF. As DNA, the CDR3 is TGCAGTGCTAGGAGGGGACGGCAGTTTTTCTCCTATAATTCACCCCTCCACTTT.